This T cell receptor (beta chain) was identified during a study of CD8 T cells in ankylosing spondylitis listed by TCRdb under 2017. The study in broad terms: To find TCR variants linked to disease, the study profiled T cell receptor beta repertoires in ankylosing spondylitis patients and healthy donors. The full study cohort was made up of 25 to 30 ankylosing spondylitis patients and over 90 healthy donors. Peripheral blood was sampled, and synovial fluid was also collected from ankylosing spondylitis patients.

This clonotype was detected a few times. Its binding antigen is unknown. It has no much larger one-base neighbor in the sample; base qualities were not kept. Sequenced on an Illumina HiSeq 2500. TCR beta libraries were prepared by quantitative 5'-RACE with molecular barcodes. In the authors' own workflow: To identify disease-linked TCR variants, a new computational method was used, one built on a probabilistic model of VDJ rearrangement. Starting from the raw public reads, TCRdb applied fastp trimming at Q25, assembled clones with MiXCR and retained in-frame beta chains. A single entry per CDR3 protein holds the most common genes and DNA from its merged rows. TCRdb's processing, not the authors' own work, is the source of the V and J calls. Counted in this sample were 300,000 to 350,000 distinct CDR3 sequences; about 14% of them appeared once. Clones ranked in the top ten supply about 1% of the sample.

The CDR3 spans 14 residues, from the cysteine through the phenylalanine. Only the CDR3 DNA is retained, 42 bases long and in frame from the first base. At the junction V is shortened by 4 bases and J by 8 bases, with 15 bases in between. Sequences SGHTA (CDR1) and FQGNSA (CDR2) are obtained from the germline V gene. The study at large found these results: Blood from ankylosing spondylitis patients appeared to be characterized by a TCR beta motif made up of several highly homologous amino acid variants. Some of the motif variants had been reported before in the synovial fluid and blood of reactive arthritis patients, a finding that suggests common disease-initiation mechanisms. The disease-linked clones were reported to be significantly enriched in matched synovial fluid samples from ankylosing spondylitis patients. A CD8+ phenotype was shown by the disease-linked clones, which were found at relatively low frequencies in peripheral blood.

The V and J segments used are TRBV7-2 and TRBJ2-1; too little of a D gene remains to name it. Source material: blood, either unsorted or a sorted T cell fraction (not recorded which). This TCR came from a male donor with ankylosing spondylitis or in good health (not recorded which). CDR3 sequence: CASSSSHGLDEQFF. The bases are TGTGCCAGCAGCTCCTCCCACGGGTTGGATGAGCAGTTCTTC.